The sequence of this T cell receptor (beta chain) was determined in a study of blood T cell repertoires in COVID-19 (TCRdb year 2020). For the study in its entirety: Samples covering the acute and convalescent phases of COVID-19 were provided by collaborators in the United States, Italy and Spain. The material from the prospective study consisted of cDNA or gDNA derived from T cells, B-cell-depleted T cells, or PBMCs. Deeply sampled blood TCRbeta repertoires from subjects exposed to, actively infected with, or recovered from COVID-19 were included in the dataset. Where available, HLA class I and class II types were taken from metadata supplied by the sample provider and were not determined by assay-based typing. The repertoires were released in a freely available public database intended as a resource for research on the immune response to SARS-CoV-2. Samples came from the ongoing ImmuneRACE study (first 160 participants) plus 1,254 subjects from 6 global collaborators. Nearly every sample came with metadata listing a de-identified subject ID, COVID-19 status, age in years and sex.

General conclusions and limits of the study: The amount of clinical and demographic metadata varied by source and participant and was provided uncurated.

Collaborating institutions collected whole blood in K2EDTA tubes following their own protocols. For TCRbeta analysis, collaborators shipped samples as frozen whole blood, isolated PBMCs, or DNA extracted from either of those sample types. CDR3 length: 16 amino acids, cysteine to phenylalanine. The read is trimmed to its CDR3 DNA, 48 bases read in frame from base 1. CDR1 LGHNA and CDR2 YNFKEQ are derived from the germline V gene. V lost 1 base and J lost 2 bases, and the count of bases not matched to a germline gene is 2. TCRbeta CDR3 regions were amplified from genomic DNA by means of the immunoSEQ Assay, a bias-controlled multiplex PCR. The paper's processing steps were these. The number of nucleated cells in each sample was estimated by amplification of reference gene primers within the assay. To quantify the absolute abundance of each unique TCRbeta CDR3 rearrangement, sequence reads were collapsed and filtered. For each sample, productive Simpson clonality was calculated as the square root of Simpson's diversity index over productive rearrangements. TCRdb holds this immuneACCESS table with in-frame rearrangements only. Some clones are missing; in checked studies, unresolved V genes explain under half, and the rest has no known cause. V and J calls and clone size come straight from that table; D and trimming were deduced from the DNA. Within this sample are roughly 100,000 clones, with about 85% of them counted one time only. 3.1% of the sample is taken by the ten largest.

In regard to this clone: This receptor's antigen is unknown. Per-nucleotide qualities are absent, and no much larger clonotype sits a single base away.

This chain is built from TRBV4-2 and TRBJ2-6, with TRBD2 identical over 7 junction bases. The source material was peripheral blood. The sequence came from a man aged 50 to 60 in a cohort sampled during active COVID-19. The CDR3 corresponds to CASSQASGAGANVLTF. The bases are TGTGCCAGCAGCCAAGCCAGCGGGGCTGGGGCCAACGTCCTGACTTTC.